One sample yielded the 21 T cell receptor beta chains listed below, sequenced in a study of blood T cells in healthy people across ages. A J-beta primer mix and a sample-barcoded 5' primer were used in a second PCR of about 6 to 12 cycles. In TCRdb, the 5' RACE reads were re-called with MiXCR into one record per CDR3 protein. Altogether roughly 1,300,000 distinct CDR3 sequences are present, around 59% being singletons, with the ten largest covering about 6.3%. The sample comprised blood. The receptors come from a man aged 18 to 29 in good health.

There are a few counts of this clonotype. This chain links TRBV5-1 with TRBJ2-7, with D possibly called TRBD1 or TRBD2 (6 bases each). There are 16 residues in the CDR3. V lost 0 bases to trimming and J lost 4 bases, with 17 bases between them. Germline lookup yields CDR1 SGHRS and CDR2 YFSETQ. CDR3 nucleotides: TGCGCCAGCAGCTTGGATGGGGGGCGCGGTAATTACGAGCAGTACTTC. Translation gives CASSLDGGRGNYEQYF. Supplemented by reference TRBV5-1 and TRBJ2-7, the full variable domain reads KAGVTQTPRYLIKTRGQQVTLSCSPISGHRSVSWYQQTPGQGLQFLFEYFSETQRNKGNFPGRFSGRQFSNSRSEMNVSTLELGDSALYLCASSLDGGRGNYEQYFGPGTRLTVT.

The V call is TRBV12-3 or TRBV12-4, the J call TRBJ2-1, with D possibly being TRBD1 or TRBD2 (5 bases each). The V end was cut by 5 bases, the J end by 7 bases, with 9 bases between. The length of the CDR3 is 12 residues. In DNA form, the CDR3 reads TGTGCCAGCAGTACCGGGACGAATGAGCAGTTCTTC. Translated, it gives CASSTGTNEQFF.

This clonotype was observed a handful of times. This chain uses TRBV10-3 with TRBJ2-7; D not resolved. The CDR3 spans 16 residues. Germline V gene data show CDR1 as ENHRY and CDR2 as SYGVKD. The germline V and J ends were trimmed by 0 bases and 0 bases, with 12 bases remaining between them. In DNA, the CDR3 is TGTGCCATCAGTGAGTCATCCGCCCCCAGCTCCTACGAGCAGTACTTC. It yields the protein CAISESSAPSSYEQYF.

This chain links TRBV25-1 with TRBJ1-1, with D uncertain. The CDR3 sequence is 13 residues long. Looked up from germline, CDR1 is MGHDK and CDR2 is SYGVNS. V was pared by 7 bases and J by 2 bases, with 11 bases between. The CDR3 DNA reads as TGTGCCAGCATCCAGCGGGGAAACACTGAAGCTTTCTTT. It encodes CASIQRGNTEAFF.

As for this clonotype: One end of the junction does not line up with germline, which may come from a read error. In DNA form, the CDR3 reads TGTGCCAGCAGTTTAAACTCCGACGAGCAGTACTTC. Translation: CASSLNSDEQYF. The chain carries TRBV12-3 or TRBV12-4 and TRBJ2-4, with D hard to call. The J call may be wrong; the DNA end is better matched by TRBJ2-7. The CDR3 runs to 12 residues.

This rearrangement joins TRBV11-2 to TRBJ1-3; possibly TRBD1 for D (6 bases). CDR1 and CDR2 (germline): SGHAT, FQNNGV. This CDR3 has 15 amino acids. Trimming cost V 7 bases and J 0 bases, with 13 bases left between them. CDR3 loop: CASNAGANSGNTIYF. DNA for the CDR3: TGTGCCAGCAACGCAGGGGCGAACTCTGGAAACACCATATATTTT.

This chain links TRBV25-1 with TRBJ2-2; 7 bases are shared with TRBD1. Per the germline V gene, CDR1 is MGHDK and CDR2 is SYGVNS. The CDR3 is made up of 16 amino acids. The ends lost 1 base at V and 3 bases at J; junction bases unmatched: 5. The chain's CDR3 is CASSEFWQGDTGELFF. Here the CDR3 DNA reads TGTGCCAGCAGTGAATTTTGGCAGGGGGACACCGGGGAGCTGTTTTTT.

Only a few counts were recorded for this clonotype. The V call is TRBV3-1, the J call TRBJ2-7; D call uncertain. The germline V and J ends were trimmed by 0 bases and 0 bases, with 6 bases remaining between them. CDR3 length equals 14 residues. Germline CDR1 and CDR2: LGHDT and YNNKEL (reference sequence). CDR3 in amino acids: CASSQEVLSYEQYF. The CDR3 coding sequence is TGTGCCAGCAGCCAAGAGGTTCTCTCCTACGAGCAGTACTTC.

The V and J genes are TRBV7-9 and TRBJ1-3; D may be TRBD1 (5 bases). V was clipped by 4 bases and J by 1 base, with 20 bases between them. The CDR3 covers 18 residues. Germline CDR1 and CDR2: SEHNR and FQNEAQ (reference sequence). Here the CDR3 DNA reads TGTGCCAGCAGCTCCTTCCTTCAGGGAGGTTCTTCTGGAAACACCATATATTTT. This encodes CASSSFLQGGSSGNTIYF.

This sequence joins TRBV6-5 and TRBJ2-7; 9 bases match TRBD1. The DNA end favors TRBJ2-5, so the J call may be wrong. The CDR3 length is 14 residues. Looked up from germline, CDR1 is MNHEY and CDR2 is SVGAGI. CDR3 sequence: CASKGQGNRETQYF. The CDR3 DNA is TGTGCCAGCAAGGGACAGGGTAACAGGGAGACCCAGTACTTC.

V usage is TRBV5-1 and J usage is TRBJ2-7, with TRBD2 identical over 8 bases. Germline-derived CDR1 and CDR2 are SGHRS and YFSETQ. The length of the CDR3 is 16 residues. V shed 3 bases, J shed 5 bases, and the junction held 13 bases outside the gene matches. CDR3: CASSSAPGLDLHEQYF. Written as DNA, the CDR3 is TGCGCCAGCAGCTCCGCTCCGGGACTAGACCTCCACGAGCAGTACTTC.

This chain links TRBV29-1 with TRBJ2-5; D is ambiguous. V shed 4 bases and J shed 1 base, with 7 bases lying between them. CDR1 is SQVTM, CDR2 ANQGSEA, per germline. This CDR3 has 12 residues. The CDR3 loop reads CSVGPGQETQYF. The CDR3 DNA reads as TGCAGCGTTGGCCCCGGCCAAGAGACCCAGTACTTC.

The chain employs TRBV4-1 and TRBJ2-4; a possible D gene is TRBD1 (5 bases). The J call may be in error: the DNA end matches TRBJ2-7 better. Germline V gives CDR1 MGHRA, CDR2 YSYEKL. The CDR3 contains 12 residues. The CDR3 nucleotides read TGCGCCAGCAGAGGGGTGAGGAACGAGCAGTACTTC. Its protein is CASRGVRNEQYF.

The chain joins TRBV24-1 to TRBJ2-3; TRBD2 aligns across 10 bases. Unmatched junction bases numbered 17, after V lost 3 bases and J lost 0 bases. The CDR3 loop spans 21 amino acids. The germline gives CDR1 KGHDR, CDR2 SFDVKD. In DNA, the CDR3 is TGTGCCACCAGTGATCCGCCGGAGCTAGCGGGAGTGGGTATTAGCACAGATACGCAGTATTTT. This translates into CATSDPPELAGVGISTDTQYF.

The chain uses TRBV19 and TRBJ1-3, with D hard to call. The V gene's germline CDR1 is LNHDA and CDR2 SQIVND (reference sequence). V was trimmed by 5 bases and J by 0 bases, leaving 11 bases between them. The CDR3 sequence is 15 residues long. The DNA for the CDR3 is TGTGCCAGTAGTCAAGACGTAGCCTCTGGAAACACCATATATTTT. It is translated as CASSQDVASGNTIYF. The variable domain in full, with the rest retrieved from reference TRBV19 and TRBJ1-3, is DGGITQSPKYLFRKEGQNVTLSCEQNLNHDAMYWYRQDPGQGLRLIYYSQIVNDFQKGDIAEGYSVSREKKESFPLTVTSAQKNPTAFYLCASSQDVASGNTIYFGEGSWLTVV.

The CDR3 coding sequence is TGCAGTGCTAGAGATTACCAGGGATTGGCCTACGAGCAGTACTTC. The encoded protein is CSARDYQGLAYEQYF. The chain employs TRBV20-1 and TRBJ2-7; possible D gene TRBD1, 5 bases. CDR1 is DFQATT, CDR2 SNEGSKA, per germline (reference sequence). Deletions cut 0 bases from V and 2 bases from J, with 14 bases between. The CDR3 runs 15 residues.

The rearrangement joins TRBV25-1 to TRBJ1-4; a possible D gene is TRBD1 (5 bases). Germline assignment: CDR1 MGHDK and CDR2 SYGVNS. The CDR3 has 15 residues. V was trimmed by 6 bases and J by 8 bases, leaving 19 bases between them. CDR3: CASRLSGWGSEKLFF. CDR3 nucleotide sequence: TGTGCCAGCAGACTTAGTGGATGGGGCTCCGAAAAACTGTTTTTT.

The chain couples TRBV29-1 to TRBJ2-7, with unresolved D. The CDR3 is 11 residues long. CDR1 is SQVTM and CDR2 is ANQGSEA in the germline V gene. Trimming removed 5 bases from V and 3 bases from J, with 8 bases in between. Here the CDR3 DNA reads TGCAGCGTTTTTAGAAACTACGAGCAGTACTTC. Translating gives CSVFRNYEQYF.

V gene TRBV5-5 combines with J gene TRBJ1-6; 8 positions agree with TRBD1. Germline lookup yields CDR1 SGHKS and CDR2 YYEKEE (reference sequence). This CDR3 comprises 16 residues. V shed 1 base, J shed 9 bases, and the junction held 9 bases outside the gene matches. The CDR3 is CASSLSQNRGISPLHF. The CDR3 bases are TGTGCCAGCAGCTTGAGTCAAAACAGGGGGATTTCACCCCTCCACTTT.

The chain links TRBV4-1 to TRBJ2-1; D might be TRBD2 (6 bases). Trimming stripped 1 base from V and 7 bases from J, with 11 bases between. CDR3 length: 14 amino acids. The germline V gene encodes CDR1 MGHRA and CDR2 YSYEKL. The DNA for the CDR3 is TGCGCCAGCAGCCAAGGCGGGGACGGAAATGAGCAGTTCTTC. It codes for CASSQGGDGNEQFF.

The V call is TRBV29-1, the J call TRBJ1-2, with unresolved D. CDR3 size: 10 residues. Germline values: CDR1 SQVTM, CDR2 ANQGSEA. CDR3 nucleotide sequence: TGCACCACGTTTTACATGGGCTACACCTTC. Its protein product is CTTFYMGYTF.